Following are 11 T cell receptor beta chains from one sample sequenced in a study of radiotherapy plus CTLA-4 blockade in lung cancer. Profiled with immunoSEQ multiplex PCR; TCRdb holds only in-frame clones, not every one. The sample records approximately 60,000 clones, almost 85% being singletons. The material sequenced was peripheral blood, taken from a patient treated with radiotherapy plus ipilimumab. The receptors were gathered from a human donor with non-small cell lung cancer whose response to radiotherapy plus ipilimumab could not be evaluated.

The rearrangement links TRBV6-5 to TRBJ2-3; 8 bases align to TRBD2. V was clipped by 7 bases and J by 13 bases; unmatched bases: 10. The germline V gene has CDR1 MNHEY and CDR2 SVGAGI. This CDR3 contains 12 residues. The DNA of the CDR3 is TGTGCCAGCATAGACGGCGGGGGGCAAGAGTATTTT. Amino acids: CASIDGGGQEYF.

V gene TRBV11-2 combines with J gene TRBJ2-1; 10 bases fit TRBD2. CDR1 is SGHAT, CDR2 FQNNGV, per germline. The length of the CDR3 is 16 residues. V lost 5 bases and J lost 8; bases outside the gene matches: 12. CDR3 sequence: CASSTIVAGGRDEQFF. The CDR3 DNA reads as TGTGCCAGCAGCACTATTGTAGCGGGGGGAAGGGATGAGCAGTTCTTC.

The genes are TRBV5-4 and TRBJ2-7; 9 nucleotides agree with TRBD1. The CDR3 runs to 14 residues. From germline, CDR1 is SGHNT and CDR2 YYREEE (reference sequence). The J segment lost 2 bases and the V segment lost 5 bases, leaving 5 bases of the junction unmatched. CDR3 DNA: TGTGCCAGCAGAGTACAGGGGGCCACCTACGAGCAGTACTTC. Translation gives CASRVQGATYEQYF.

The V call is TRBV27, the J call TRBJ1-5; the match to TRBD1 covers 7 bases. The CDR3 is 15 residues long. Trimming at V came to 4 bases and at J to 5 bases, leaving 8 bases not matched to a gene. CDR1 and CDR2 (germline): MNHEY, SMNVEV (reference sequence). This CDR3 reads CASSYRGGADQPQHF. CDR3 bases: TGTGCCAGCAGTTACAGGGGTGGAGCGGATCAGCCCCAGCATTTT.

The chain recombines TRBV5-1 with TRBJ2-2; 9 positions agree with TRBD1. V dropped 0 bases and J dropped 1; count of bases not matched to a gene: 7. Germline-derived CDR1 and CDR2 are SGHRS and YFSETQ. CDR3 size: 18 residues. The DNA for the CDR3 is TGCGCCAGCAGCTTGGCCACGCACAGGGGGCTGAACACCGGGGAGCTGTTTTTT. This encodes CASSLATHRGLNTGELFF.

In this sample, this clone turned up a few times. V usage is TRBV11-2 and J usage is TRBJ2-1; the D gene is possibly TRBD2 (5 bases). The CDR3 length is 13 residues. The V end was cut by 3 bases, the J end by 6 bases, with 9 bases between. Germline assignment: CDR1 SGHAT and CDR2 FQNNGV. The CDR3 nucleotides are TGTGCCAGCAGCTTGTCCAGCGGCAATGAGCAGTTCTTC. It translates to CASSLSSGNEQFF. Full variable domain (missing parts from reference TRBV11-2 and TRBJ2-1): EAGVAQSPRYKIIEKRQSVAFWCNPISGHATLYWYQQILGQGPKLLIQFQNNGVVDDSQLPKDRFSAERLKGVDSTLKIQPAKLEDSAVYLCASSLSSGNEQFFGPGTRLTVL.

The CDR3, as DNA: TGTGCCAGCAGCTGGGGGACAGTTTCTAGCAATCAGCCCCAGCATTTT. Translated, it gives CASSWGTVSSNQPQHF. The chain recombines TRBV7-8 with TRBJ1-5; 7 bases match TRBD1. Germline V gives CDR1 SGHVS, CDR2 FQNEAQ. V shed 4 bases, J shed 0 bases, and the junction held 6 bases outside the gene matches. CDR3 length: 16 residues.

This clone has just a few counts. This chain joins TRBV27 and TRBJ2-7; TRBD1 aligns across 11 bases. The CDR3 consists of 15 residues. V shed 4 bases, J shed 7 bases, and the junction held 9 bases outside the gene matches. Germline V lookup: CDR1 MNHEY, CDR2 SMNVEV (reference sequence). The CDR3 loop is CASSSYRDRGFEQYF. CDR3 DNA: TGTGCCAGCAGTTCCTACCGGGACAGGGGGTTTGAGCAGTACTTC.

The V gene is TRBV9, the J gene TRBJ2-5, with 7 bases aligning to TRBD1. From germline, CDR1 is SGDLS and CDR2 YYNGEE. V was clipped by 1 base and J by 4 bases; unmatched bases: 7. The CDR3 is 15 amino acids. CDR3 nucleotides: TGTGCCAGCAGCGTACAAGGGGGCCGATCAGAGACCCAGTACTTC. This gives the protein CASSVQGGRSETQYF. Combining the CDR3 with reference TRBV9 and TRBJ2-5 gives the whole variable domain DSGVTQTPKHLITATGQRVTLRCSPRSGDLSVYWYQQSLDQGLQFLIQYYNGEERAKGNILERFSAQQFPDLHSELNLSSLELGDSALYFCASSVQGGRSETQYFGPGTRLLVL.

In DNA form, the CDR3 reads TGTGCCAGCAGTGAAGAGACAGGGTCCTCCTACGAGCAGTACTTC. Amino acids: CASSEETGSSYEQYF. The chain recombines TRBV6-1 with TRBJ2-7, with 7 bases that match TRBD1. J gave up 0 bases and V 1 base, and 3 bases lay outside the gene matches. Germline V gives CDR1 MNHNS, CDR2 SASEGT. The CDR3 contains 15 residues.

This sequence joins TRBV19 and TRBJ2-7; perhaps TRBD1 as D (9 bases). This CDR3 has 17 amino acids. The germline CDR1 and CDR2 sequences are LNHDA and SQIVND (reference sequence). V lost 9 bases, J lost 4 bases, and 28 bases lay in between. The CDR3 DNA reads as TGTGCCAGCCGTCCCGGGACAGGGACTAGTTTCGGTTACGAGCAGTACTTC. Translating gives CASRPGTGTSFGYEQYF. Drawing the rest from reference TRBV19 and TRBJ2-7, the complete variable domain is DGGITQSPKYLFRKEGQNVTLSCEQNLNHDAMYWYRQDPGQGLRLIYYSQIVNDFQKGDIAEGYSVSREKKESFPLTVTSAQKNPTAFYLCASRPGTGTSFGYEQYFGPGTRLTVT.